This paragraph reports one T cell receptor (beta chain). The V and J ends lost 0 bases and 9 bases, in that order; junction bases with no gene match: 8. This CDR3 spans 16 amino acids. Per germline, CDR1 LGHNA and CDR2 YSLEER. The naive CD8 subset, CD45RO-negative cells positively selected for CCR7, excluded terminally differentiated effector memory CD45RA+ cells. Data came from immunoSEQ multiplex PCR; TCRdb stores just in-frame clones and leaves some out. The sample has more than 2 million clones; around 96% are singletons. The entry originates in a study of shared clonotypes between healthy human individuals.

Sequenced sample: naive CD8+ T cells sorted from blood. The J gene is TRBJ1-6, the V gene TRBV4-3, with 7 bases lining up with TRBD1. This receptor was obtained from a man younger than 35 in good health. This chain's CDR3 is CASSQDRARGVSPLHF. The DNA of the CDR3 is TGCGCCAGCAGCCAAGATAGAGCCAGGGGGGTTTCACCCCTCCACTTT.